This is a list of T cell receptor beta chains from one sample in a study of regulatory dendritic cells for organ transplantation. The method was immunoSEQ multiplex PCR; TCRdb's version includes in-frame clones alone and lacks a portion of them. Here the sample spans roughly 27,000 clones, 60% to 80% being singletons. Material for sequencing was memory CD4+ T cells from blood. The receptor set was obtained from a human donor in good health. Both conserved end residues are part of each CDR3. The order of the fields is D gene, J gene, clone size, V gene, CDR3 DNA, CDR3 protein. The D gene is left open where the match is weak. A row's size may be missing; if present it is once, few, many or a size class.

d_call: -; j_call: TRBJ2-7; clone_size: -; v_call: TRBV15; cdr3_nt: TGTGCCACCAGCAGCCCGGGACAAAGGTCCTACGAGCAGTACTTC; cdr3_aa: CATSSPGQRSYEQYF
d_call: -; j_call: TRBJ2-7; clone_size: -; v_call: TRBV7-9; cdr3_nt: TGTGCCAGCAGCGTCATGGGGAGCTCCTACGAGCAGTACTTC; cdr3_aa: CASSVMGSSYEQYF
d_call: -; j_call: TRBJ2-5; clone_size: -; v_call: TRBV5-8; cdr3_nt: TGTGCCAGCAGCTTATACCGGGGGCCTTTTCAAGAGACCCAGTACTTC; cdr3_aa: CASSLYRGPFQETQYF
d_call: -; j_call: TRBJ1-2; clone_size: -; v_call: TRBV7-2; cdr3_nt: TGTGCCAGCAGCTCCTTAGCTTCTAACTATGGCTACACCTTC; cdr3_aa: CASSSLASNYGYTF
d_call: -; j_call: TRBJ1-4; clone_size: -; v_call: TRBV28; cdr3_nt: TGTGCCAGTGGGAGGTATAATGAAAAACTGTTTTTT; cdr3_aa: CASGRYNEKLFF
d_call: TRBD1; j_call: TRBJ2-7; clone_size: -; v_call: TRBV19; cdr3_nt: TGTGCCAGTAGTATTCAAGGACAGGGGCTCTACGAGCAGTACTTC; cdr3_aa: CASSIQGQGLYEQYF
d_call: -; j_call: TRBJ1-6; clone_size: -; v_call: TRBV7-9; cdr3_nt: TGTGCCAGCAGGGAACAGGGTCTATTTTCACCCCTCCACTTT; cdr3_aa: CASREQGLFSPLHF
d_call: -; j_call: TRBJ1-2; clone_size: -; v_call: TRBV2; cdr3_nt: TGTGCCAGCAGTGAATTCGGGGGAGAGGGCTACACCTTC; cdr3_aa: CASSEFGGEGYTF
d_call: -; j_call: TRBJ2-2; clone_size: -; v_call: TRBV27; cdr3_nt: TGTGCCAGCAGTCCTCGAAGGACCGGGGAGCTGTTTTTT; cdr3_aa: CASSPRRTGELFF
d_call: -; j_call: TRBJ2-5; clone_size: -; v_call: TRBV23-1; cdr3_nt: TGCGCCAACCAATTCGGGGGACGGAGCGAGACCCAGTACTTC; cdr3_aa: CANQFGGRSETQYF
d_call: TRBD1; j_call: TRBJ2-7; clone_size: -; v_call: TRBV28; cdr3_nt: TGTGCTAGCCAGAGGGACAGCCCCTACGAGCAGTACTTC; cdr3_aa: CASQRDSPYEQYF
d_call: -; j_call: TRBJ2-7; clone_size: once; v_call: TRBV30; cdr3_nt: TGTGCCTGGGGAGTCGGCGGTTTAGGGAAGCAGTACTTC; cdr3_aa: CAWGVGGLGKQYF
d_call: TRBD2; j_call: TRBJ2-3; clone_size: -; v_call: TRBV27; cdr3_nt: TGTGCCAGTTCACGGAGCGGGGGTCGTGATACGCAGTATTTT; cdr3_aa: CASSRSGGRDTQYF
d_call: -; j_call: TRBJ1-2; clone_size: few; v_call: TRBV2; cdr3_nt: TGTGCCAGCAGTGACGGAGTCGGACGTGGCTACACCTTC; cdr3_aa: CASSDGVGRGYTF
d_call: -; j_call: TRBJ1-5; clone_size: -; v_call: TRBV2; cdr3_nt: TGTGCCAGCAGTGAGGAGGGCACGAGGTGGGGGACGCCCCAGCATTTT; cdr3_aa: CASSEEGTRWGTPQHF
d_call: -; j_call: TRBJ1-1; clone_size: -; v_call: TRBV5-6; cdr3_nt: TGTGCCAGCAGCTACAGGGAAACGAACACTGAAGCTTTCTTT; cdr3_aa: CASSYRETNTEAFF